These 10 T cell receptor beta chains share one sample of origin, sequenced in a study of blood T cell repertoires in COVID-19. This table comes from immunoSEQ multiplex PCR, and its TCRdb copy is limited to in-frame clones, with some not included. The sample records more than 100,000 clones, 65% to 80% being singletons. Sample: peripheral blood. The source of these receptors is a human donor with acute or convalescent COVID-19. The donor label of this sample is uncertain.

J is TRBJ1-6 and V is TRBV5-6; D remains unclear. CDR1 SGHDT and CDR2 YYEEEE come from the germline V gene. Trimming shortened V by 7 bases and J by 6 bases, and 14 bases separated the two germline ends. The CDR3 has 14 amino acids. The CDR3 spells CASGSRGFNSPLHF. CDR3 bases: TGTGCCAGCGGGAGCCGAGGGTTTAATTCACCCCTCCACTTT.

The J gene is TRBJ2-5, the V gene TRBV23-1, with 8 bases matching TRBD1. TRBV23-1 is known as an ORF, though its function is uncertain. The CDR3 contains 17 residues. The V gene end was trimmed by 3 bases and the J gene end by 9 bases; junction bases not matched to a gene: 18. CDR3: CASSHRPGTGPPEAQYF. The CDR3 coding sequence is TGCGCCAGCAGTCACAGACCCGGGACAGGACCCCCGGAGGCCCAGTACTTC.

This chain connects TRBV11-2 to TRBJ1-2; D is unresolved. CDR1 is SGHAT, CDR2 FQNNGV, per germline. Trimming stripped 6 bases from V and 0 bases from J, with 14 bases between. CDR3 length: 15 amino acids. DNA for the CDR3: TGTGCCAGCAGTCCGCTAGGCAGCTCTAACTATGGCTACACCTTC. Amino acids: CASSPLGSSNYGYTF.

The gene calls are TRBV5-1 and TRBJ1-2, with D perhaps TRBD1 (5 bases). This CDR3 comprises 15 residues. Germline loops: CDR1 SGHRS, CDR2 YFSETQ. V was clipped by 0 bases and J by 2 bases, with 11 bases between them. In DNA form, the CDR3 reads TGCGCCAGCAGCTTGGCCCCGACAGAGAACTATGGCTACACCTTC. This translates into CASSLAPTENYGYTF.

The chain is built from TRBV9 and TRBJ2-2; 9 bases align to TRBD1. This CDR3 is built from 16 residues. Per the germline V gene, CDR1 is SGDLS and CDR2 is YYNGEE. With 1 base clipped from V and 4 bases from J, the junction kept 5 bases outside the gene matches. The CDR3 protein is CASSVPQTGGTGELFF. CDR3 DNA sequence: TGTGCCAGCAGCGTACCCCAGACAGGGGGCACCGGGGAGCTGTTTTTT.

This chain connects TRBV5-3 to TRBJ2-2; 7 positions match TRBD1. TRBV5-3 is an ORF for which the function is uncertain. V trimming: 3 bases; J trimming: 4 bases; junction bases outside the gene matches: 9. The CDR3 extends over 16 amino acids. In nucleotides, the CDR3 is TGTGCCAGAAGCTACCTAGACAGGGTGTGCACCGGGGAGCTGTTTTTT. Its protein product is CARSYLDRVCTGELFF.

The V gene is TRBV18, the J gene TRBJ2-3, with 11 nucleotides matching TRBD2. Germline trimming cut 6 bases from V and 2 bases from J; bases unmatched to any gene: 4. Germline-derived CDR1 and CDR2 are KGHSH and LQKENI. The CDR3 totals 15 residues. CDR3 sequence reads: CASSQTSGVTDTQYF. The CDR3 coding sequence is TGTGCCAGCTCCCAGACTAGCGGGGTCACAGATACGCAGTATTTT.

This clone was seen more than once but under ten times. The chain couples TRBV2 to TRBJ2-2, with 8 bases fitting TRBD2. Germline V gene sequence: CDR1 SNHLY, CDR2 FYNNEI. CDR3 length: 15 residues. V was clipped by 8 bases and J by 4 bases; unmatched bases: 9. CDR3 amino acids: CASGQRGPPTGELFF. The CDR3 coding sequence is TGTGCCAGCGGCCAGCGGGGGCCTCCCACCGGGGAGCTGTTTTTT.

At least ten counts were recorded for this clone. The rearrangement links TRBV5-1 to TRBJ1-1; D not resolved. Germline lookup yields CDR1 SGHRS and CDR2 YFSETQ. Trimming cost V 0 bases and J 6 bases, with 12 bases left between them. CDR3 length: 14 amino acids. The CDR3 region is CASSLAGKGAEAFF. The CDR3 DNA reads as TGCGCCAGCAGCTTGGCGGGGAAGGGTGCTGAAGCTTTCTTT.

This clone was picked up a small number of times. The chain carries TRBV29-1 and TRBJ1-2; TRBD1 matches at 8 bases. CDR1 SQVTM and CDR2 ANQGSEA come from the germline V gene. Trimming at V came to 3 bases and at J to 7 bases, leaving 4 bases not matched to a gene. The CDR3 is made up of 12 amino acids. In DNA, the CDR3 is TGCAGCGTTGATAGGACAGGGCTTGGCTACACCTTC. This translates into CSVDRTGLGYTF.